These 5 T cell receptor beta chains share one sample of origin, sequenced in a study of blood T cell repertoires in COVID-19 (dated by TCRdb to between 2020 and 2021). Libraries came from the immunoSEQ multiplex PCR assay. TCRdb took this table from immuneACCESS and kept in-frame rearrangements with V and J called. Such tables lack part of the clones; where checked against another copy, unresolved V genes explain under half of the gap, and the rest is unexplained. The sample table records around 100,000 clones; 80% to 90% of these occur just once. The ten largest clones add up to approximately 29% of the sample. Sequencing used peripheral blood. These receptor sequences come from a woman of 80 years or more with acute or convalescent COVID-19.

The chain combines TRBV29-1 with TRBJ1-2, with a tentative D call TRBD1 (5 bases). Germline CDR1 reads SQVTM; CDR2 reads ANQGSEA. V lost 4 bases and J 7 bases, leaving 10 bases between the germline ends. This CDR3 has 11 residues. The CDR3 DNA sequence: TGCAGCGTTGGTGGGGGAGGTGGCTACACCTTC. This gives the protein CSVGGGGGYTF.

The V and J genes are TRBV7-9 and TRBJ1-2; possibly TRBD1 for D (5 bases). CDR1 SEHNR and CDR2 FQNEAQ come from the germline V gene (reference sequence). Trimming cost V 3 bases and J 4 bases, with 9 bases left between them. CDR3 length: 13 residues. The chain's CDR3 is CASSFTGLYGYTF. CDR3 coding DNA: TGTGCCAGCAGCTTTACAGGCCTCTATGGCTACACCTTC. Full variable domain (missing parts from reference TRBV7-9 and TRBJ1-2): DTGVSQNPRHKITKRGQNVTFRCDPISEHNRLYWYRQTLGQGPEFLTYFQNEAQLEKSRLLSDRFSAERPKGSFSTLEIQRTEQGDSAMYLCASSFTGLYGYTFGSGTRLTVV.

The J gene is TRBJ2-1, the V gene TRBV10-1; 11 nucleotides match TRBD2. Germline CDR1 is WNHNN and CDR2 is SYGVQD (reference sequence). The CDR3 is 16 residues long. V lost 2 bases and J lost 7; bases outside the gene matches: 7. The CDR3 nucleotides are TGCGCCAGCAGTGAGCTGACCGGGACTAGCGGTAATGAGCAGTTCTTC. It is translated as CASSELTGTSGNEQFF.

The chain carries TRBV4-1 and TRBJ2-2, with D perhaps TRBD1 (5 bases). Germline-derived CDR1 and CDR2 are MGHRA and YSYEKL. The CDR3 length is 14 residues. V dropped 1 base and J dropped 4 bases, with 7 bases sitting between them. In DNA form, the CDR3 reads TGCGCCAGCAGCCAAGTGGGGCGCACCGGGGAGCTGTTTTTT. Encoded protein: CASSQVGRTGELFF.

This clone was seen once. CDR3 nucleotides: TGTGCCAGCGGACAGACAGGACGCGAGCAGTACTTC. Amino acid sequence: CASGQTGREQYF. This chain connects TRBV27 to TRBJ2-7, with TRBD1 as a possible D gene (6 bases). The CDR3 runs to 12 residues. Trimming took off 8 bases at V and 6 bases at J, with 14 bases between the two ends. Germline CDR1 is MNHEY and CDR2 is SMNVEV (reference sequence).